This T cell receptor (beta chain) was recorded in a study of blood T cell repertoires in COVID-19. Data came from immunoSEQ multiplex PCR; TCRdb stores just in-frame clones and leaves some out. This sample has roughly 350,000 clones, with 85% to 90% found just once. Germline V gives CDR1 WNHNN, CDR2 SYGVQD (reference sequence). V shed 2 bases, J shed 2 bases, and the junction held 1 base outside the gene matches. The CDR3 sequence is 14 residues long. The clonotype originates from a woman aged 50 to 60 with COVID-19, enrolled during active disease. Input material: peripheral blood. The chain is built from TRBV10-1 and TRBJ2-7; 9 bases are a match to TRBD2. This CDR3 reads CASSEGGRAYEQYF. In DNA form, the CDR3 reads TGCGCCAGCAGTGAGGGCGGGAGGGCCTACGAGCAGTACTTC.